This T cell receptor beta chain stems from a study of OX40 agonist ivuxolimab in advanced cancers. Background for the entire study: Ivuxolimab was an agonistic, fully human IgG2 monoclonal antibody directed against OX40 (CD134), a costimulatory receptor. Partial responses were achieved by three dose-escalation patients, of whom one had hepatocellular carcinoma and two had cutaneous melanoma. Peripheral TCRbeta sequencing was intended to test whether TCR sequence diversity was altered and clonal T-cell expansion was caused by ivuxolimab. Of the roughly 51 patients in dose escalation, some 20 had hepatocellular carcinoma, around 15 had melanoma, 9 had renal cell carcinoma and 9 had head and neck cancer. Prior anti-PD-1, anti-PD-L1 or anti-CTLA-4 therapy was permitted, and checkpoint inhibitors had been received by about 37% of dose-escalation patients. A male proportion of roughly 85% and a mean age of roughly 55 years, ranging from 23 to 79, were recorded for the dose-escalation cohort. The paper covers the monotherapy dose-escalation part of the phase I ivuxolimab trial, which included N of about 56 patients. Intravenous ivuxolimab was administered to patients every 2 weeks at six dose levels: 0.01, 0.1, 0.3, 1.5, 3 and 10 mg/kg.

Genomic DNA was extracted from sorted cells for sequencing of the TCRbeta CDR3 region. The immunoSEQ Assay was used to sequence the TCRbeta CDR3 regions. TCRdb limited this immuneACCESS table to in-frame rearrangements with V and J called. A share of clones is missing; checked studies link under half to unresolved V genes, and the rest is unexplained. This sample gives over 95,000 clones in total; roughly nine tenths of them show up just once. The ten largest clonotypes hold 0.25% to 0.35% of the sample. Patients with autoimmune disease history or receiving systemic immunosuppression were excluded from the trial. Peripheral blood for TCR sequencing was collected from all dose cohorts at baseline, on cycle 4 day 1, and on cycle 7 day 1. The samples were drawn from a first-in-human, open-label, multicenter phase I dose-escalation trial of ivuxolimab. The trial enrolled adults with locally advanced or metastatic head and neck squamous cell, hepatocellular, melanoma or renal cell carcinoma. Before TCR sequencing, CD4+ and CD8+ T cells were separately sorted from peripheral blood.

V lost 2 bases and J lost 5 bases, and the count of bases not matched to a germline gene is 5. The CDR3 covers 16 residues, taking in both the cysteine and the phenylalanine. The entry retains the CDR3 DNA only, 48 bases that are in frame from base 1. Looking up the germline V gene yields CDR1 SNHLY and CDR2 FYNNEI. This clone has a single count. This clone's antigen is unknown. No base qualities exist here, and no much larger clone lies one base off it. Study-wide conclusions, independent of this receptor: Clonal expansion of both CD4+ and CD8+ blood T cells was observed from baseline to week 6 at doses 0.1 to 3.0 mg/kg. Low levels of normalized T-cell clonal expansion were also seen in some nonresponding patients. On average, CD8+ T cells showed more expanded clones than CD4+ T cells after ivuxolimab. In partial responders in the 0.1-3.0 mg/kg groups, normalized peripheral clonal expansion was found to be among the lowest, especially among CD8+ T cells. Antigen specificity was not determined for the clonally expanded peripheral T cells.

Sequenced here: CD4+ or CD8+ T cells sorted from blood, sampled in a trial of the OX40 agonist ivuxolimab. The receptor's source is an adult with an advanced solid tumor such as melanoma, head and neck, liver or kidney cancer. The chain employs TRBV2 and TRBJ1-6; 8 nucleotides in the junction match TRBD1. CDR3 protein: CASSEIRTGNNSPLHF. The nucleotides read TGTGCCAGCAGTGAAATCCGGACAGGGAATAATTCACCCCTCCACTTT.